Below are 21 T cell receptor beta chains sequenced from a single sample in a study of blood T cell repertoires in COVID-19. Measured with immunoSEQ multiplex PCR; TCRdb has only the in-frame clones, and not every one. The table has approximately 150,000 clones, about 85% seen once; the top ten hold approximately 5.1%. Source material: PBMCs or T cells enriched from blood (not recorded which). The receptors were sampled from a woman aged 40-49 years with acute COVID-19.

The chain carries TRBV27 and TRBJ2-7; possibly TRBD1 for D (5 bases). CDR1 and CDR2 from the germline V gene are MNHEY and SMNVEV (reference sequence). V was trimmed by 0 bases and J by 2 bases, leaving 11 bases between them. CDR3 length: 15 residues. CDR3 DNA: TGTGCCAGCAGTTTATCCTCCATAGGGGCCTACGAGCAGTACTTC. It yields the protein CASSLSSIGAYEQYF.

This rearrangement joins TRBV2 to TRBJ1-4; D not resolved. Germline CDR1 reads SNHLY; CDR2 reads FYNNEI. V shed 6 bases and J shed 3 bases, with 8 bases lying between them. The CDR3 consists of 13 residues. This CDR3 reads CASRLTANEKLFF. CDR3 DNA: TGTGCCAGCAGGCTAACGGCTAATGAAAAACTGTTTTTT.

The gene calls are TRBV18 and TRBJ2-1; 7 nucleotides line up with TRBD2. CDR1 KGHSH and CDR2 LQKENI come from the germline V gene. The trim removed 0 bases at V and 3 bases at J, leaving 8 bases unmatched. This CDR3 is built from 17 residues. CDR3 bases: TGTGCCAGCTCACCACCGATGCGGGACTACCGCTACAATGAGCAGTTCTTC. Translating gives CASSPPMRDYRYNEQFF.

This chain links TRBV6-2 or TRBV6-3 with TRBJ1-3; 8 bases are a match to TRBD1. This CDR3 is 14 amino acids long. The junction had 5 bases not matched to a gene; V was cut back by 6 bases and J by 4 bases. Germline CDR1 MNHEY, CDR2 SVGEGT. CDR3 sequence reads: CASSHGTGGNTIYF. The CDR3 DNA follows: TGTGCCAGCAGCCACGGGACAGGAGGAAACACCATATATTTT.

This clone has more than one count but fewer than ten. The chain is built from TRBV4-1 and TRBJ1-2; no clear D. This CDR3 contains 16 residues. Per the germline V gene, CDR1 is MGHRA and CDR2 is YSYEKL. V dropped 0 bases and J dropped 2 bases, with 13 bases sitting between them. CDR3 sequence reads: CASSQEWQNLNYGYTF. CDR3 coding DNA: TGCGCCAGCAGCCAAGAGTGGCAGAATTTAAACTATGGCTACACCTTC.

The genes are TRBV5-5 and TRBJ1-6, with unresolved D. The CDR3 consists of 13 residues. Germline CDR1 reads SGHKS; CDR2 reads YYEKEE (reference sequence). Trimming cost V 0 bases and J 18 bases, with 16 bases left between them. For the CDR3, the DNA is TGTGCCAGCAGCTTGGGTGGGCCCGATTATTCCCACTTT. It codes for CASSLGGPDYSHF.

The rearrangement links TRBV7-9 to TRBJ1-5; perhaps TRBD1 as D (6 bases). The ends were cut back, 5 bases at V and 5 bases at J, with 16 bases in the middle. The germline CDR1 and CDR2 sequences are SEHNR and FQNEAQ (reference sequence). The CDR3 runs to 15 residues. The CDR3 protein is CASSPGGGGYQPQHF. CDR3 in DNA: TGTGCCAGCAGCCCCGGCGGGGGCGGGTATCAGCCCCAGCATTTT.

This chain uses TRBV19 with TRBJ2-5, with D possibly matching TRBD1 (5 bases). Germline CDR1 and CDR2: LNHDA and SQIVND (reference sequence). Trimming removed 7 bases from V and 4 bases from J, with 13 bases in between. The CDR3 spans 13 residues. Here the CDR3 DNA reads TGTGCCAGTAAGCAGACAGAGCGAGAGACCCAGTACTTC. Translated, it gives CASKQTERETQYF.

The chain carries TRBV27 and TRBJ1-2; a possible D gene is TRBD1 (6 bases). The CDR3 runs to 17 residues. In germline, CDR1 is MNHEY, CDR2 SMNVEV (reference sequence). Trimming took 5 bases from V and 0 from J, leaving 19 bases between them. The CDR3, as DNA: TGTGCCAGCAGTCCCTATAGTGGGGGGGCCTCTAACTATGGCTACACCTTC. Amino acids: CASSPYSGGASNYGYTF.

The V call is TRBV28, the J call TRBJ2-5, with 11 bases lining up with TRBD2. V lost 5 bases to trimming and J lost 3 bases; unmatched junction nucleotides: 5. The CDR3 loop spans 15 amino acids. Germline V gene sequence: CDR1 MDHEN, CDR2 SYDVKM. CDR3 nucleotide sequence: TGTGCCAGCAGTCCTTTAGCGGGAGGGGAAGAGACCCAGTACTTC. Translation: CASSPLAGGEETQYF.

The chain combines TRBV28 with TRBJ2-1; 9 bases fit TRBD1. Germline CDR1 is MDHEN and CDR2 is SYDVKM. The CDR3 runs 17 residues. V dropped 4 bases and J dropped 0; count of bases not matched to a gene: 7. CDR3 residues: CASSSRTGDSSYNEQFF. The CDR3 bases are TGTGCCAGCAGTTCCCGGACAGGGGACAGCTCCTACAATGAGCAGTTCTTC.

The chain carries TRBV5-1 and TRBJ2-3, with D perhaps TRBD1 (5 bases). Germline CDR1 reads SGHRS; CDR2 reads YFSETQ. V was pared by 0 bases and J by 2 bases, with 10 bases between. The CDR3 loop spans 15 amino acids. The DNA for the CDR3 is TGCGCCAGCAGCTTGGAGGGGTATTCCACAGATACGCAGTATTTT. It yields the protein CASSLEGYSTDTQYF.

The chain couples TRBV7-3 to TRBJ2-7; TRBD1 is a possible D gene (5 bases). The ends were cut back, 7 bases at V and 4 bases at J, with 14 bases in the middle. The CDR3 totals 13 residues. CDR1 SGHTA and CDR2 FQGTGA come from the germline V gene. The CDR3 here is CASTPIQVYEQYV. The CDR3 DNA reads TGTGCCAGCACCCCTATACAGGTTTACGAGCAGTACGTC.

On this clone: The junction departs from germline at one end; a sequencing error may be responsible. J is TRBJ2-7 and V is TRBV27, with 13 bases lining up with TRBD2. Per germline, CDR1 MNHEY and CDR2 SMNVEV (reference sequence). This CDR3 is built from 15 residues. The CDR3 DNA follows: TGTGCCACCAGTCCCGGGACTAGCGGGACATACGAGCAGTACTTC. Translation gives CATSPGTSGTYEQYF.

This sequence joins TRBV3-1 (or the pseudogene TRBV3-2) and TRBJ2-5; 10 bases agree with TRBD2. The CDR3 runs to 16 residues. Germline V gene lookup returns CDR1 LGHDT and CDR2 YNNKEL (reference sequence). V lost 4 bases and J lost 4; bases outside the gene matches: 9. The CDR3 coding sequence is TGTGCCAGCAGCCTGGGGGGAGCGGGAGGGCTAGAGACCCAGTACTTC. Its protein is CASSLGGAGGLETQYF.

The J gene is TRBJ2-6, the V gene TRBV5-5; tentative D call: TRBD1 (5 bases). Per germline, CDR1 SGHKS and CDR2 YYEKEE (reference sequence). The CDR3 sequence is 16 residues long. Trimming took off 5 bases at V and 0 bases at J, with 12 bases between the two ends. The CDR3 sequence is CASRSTGASGANVLTF. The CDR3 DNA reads TGTGCCAGCAGATCTACAGGAGCCTCTGGGGCCAACGTCCTGACTTTC.

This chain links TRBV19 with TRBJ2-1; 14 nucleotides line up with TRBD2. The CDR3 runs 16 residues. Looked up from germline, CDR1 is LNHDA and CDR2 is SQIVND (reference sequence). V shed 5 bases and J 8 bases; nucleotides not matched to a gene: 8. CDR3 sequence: CASSPTGTSGRHEQFF. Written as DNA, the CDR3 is TGTGCCAGTAGTCCGACGGGGACTAGCGGGAGACATGAGCAGTTCTTC. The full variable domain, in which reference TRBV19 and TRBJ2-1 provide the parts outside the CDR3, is DGGITQSPKYLFRKEGQNVTLSCEQNLNHDAMYWYRQDPGQGLRLIYYSQIVNDFQKGDIAEGYSVSREKKESFPLTVTSAQKNPTAFYLCASSPTGTSGRHEQFFGPGTRLTVL.

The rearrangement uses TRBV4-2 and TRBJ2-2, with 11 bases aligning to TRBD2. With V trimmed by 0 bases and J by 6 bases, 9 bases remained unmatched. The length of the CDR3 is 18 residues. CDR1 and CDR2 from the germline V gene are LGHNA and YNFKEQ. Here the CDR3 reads CASSQDETSGSLAGELFF. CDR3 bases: TGTGCCAGCAGCCAAGATGAAACTAGCGGGAGTCTGGCCGGGGAGCTGTTTTTT.

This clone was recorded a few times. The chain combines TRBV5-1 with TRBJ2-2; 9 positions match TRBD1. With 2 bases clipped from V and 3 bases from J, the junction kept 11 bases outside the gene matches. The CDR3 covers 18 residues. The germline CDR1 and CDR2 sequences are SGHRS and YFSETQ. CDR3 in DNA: TGCGCCAGCAGCTTCCCCCCGGGACAGGGAATAGACACCGGGGAGCTGTTTTTT. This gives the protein CASSFPPGQGIDTGELFF.

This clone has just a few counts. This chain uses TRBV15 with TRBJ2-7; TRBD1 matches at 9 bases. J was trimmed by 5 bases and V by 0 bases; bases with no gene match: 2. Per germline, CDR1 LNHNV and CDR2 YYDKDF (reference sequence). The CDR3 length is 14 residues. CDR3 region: CATSRDRTGDEQYV. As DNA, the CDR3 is TGTGCCACCAGCAGAGATAGGACAGGGGACGAGCAGTACGTC.

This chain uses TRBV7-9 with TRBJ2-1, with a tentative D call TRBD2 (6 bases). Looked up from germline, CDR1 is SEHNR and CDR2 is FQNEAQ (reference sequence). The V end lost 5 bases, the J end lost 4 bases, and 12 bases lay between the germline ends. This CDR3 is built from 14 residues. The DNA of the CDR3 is TGTGCCAGCAGCCTCGGGACTGGATACAATGAGCAGTTCTTC. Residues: CASSLGTGYNEQFF. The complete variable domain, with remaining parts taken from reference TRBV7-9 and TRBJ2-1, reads DTGVSQNPRHKITKRGQNVTFRCDPISEHNRLYWYRQTLGQGPEFLTYFQNEAQLEKSRLLSDRFSAERPKGSFSTLEIQRTEQGDSAMYLCASSLGTGYNEQFFGPGTRLTVL.